The 12 T cell receptor beta chains reported below all come from one sample, sequenced in a study of cytomegalovirus exposure and HLA in healthy donors. The study ran its PCR with 60 Vbeta and 13 Jbeta primers. Profiling relied on immunoSEQ multiplex PCR, and the TCRdb table lists in-frame clones only, not all of them. The table records around 100,000 clones, 70% to 80% of them present only once. The sample consisted of PBMCs. The receptors here all came from a middle-aged woman in good health and CMV-seropositive.

This chain joins TRBV7-3 and TRBJ1-1; perhaps TRBD1 as D (6 bases). V was clipped by 5 bases and J by 0 bases, with 13 bases between them. This CDR3 is built from 15 residues. Germline CDR1 is SGHTA and CDR2 is FQGTGA. In nucleotides, the CDR3 is TGTGCCAGCAGCCCCAAACAGGGAATGAACACTGAAGCTTTCTTT. It yields the protein CASSPKQGMNTEAFF.

This rearrangement joins TRBV7-3 to TRBJ1-1; the D is unclear. This CDR3 region has 13 residues. Between the trimmed V and J ends, which lost 3 bases and 4 bases, there was a span of 9 bases. Germline loops: CDR1 SGHTA, CDR2 FQGTGA. The CDR3 bases are TGTGCCAGCAGCTTGGGCAAGAGCACTGAAGCTTTCTTT. This encodes CASSLGKSTEAFF.

This clone was observed a few times. This chain links TRBV7-9 with TRBJ1-1, with a weak D call TRBD1 (6 bases). Trimming shortened V by 6 bases and J by 2 bases, and 19 bases separated the two germline ends. The CDR3 covers 16 residues. CDR1 is SEHNR and CDR2 is FQNEAQ in the germline V gene (reference sequence). CDR3 sequence reads: CASRNVQGRGNTEAFF. CDR3 DNA sequence: TGTGCCAGCAGGAACGTACAGGGTCGGGGAAACACTGAAGCTTTCTTT.

The rearrangement links TRBV27 to TRBJ2-1; 11 bases are a match to TRBD2. V lost 6 bases to trimming and J lost 4 bases; unmatched junction nucleotides: 5. Germline assignment: CDR1 MNHEY and CDR2 SMNVEV (reference sequence). The CDR3 covers 15 residues. The CDR3 reads CASSPTSGDYNEQFF. The CDR3 DNA is TGTGCCAGCAGCCCGACTAGCGGGGATTACAATGAGCAGTTCTTC.

V usage is TRBV5-1 and J usage is TRBJ2-1; TRBD1 aligns across 8 bases. V was pared by 4 bases and J by 3 bases, with 12 bases of the junction left unmatched. The CDR3 spans 17 residues. Per the germline V gene, CDR1 is SGHRS and CDR2 is YFSETQ. CDR3 amino acids: CASSTRSGQDLYNEQFF. CDR3 in DNA: TGCGCCAGCAGCACTAGATCGGGACAGGACCTCTACAATGAGCAGTTCTTC.

This clone was recorded once. This sequence joins TRBV28 and TRBJ1-5; a weak D match, TRBD1 (6 bases). CDR1 is MDHEN and CDR2 is SYDVKM in the germline V gene. The germline V and J ends were trimmed by 7 bases and 3 bases, with 19 bases remaining between them. This CDR3 has 16 residues. The CDR3, as DNA: TGTGCCAGCATCTTCCGAAGGCAGGGGAACAATCAGCCCCAGCATTTT. Translated: CASIFRRQGNNQPQHF. The whole variable domain, remainder taken from reference TRBV28 and TRBJ1-5, is DVKVTQSSRYLVKRTGEKVFLECVQDMDHENMFWYRQDPGLGLRLIYFSYDVKMKEKGDIPEGYSVSREKKERFSLILESASTNQTSMYLCASIFRRQGNNQPQHFGDGTRLSIL.

The chain joins TRBV6-6 to TRBJ1-2; D gene uncertain. V was shortened by 2 bases and J by 2 bases, with 6 bases between the two germline ends. Germline-derived CDR1 and CDR2 are MNHNY and SVGAGI (reference sequence). This CDR3 is built from 13 residues. The CDR3 DNA reads as TGTGCCAGCAGTTACGTTAGCAACTATGGCTACACCTTC. This codes for CASSYVSNYGYTF.

The V and J genes are TRBV6-1 and TRBJ2-7; 7 bases match TRBD2. V was clipped by 5 bases and J by 0 bases; unmatched bases: 4. CDR1 and CDR2 from the germline V gene are MNHNS and SASEGT. The CDR3 extends over 14 amino acids. The CDR3, as DNA: TGTGCCAGCAGTCTAGGGGAGGGCTCCTACGAGCAGTACTTC. Its protein product is CASSLGEGSYEQYF.

The rearrangement joins TRBV18 to TRBJ2-5, with a tentative D call TRBD1 (6 bases). This CDR3 has 14 amino acids. Germline V gene lookup returns CDR1 KGHSH and CDR2 LQKENI. The V end lost 3 bases, the J end lost 1 base, and 9 bases lay between the germline ends. The CDR3 DNA reads as TGTGCCAGCTCACCGGACAGCTTCCAAGAGACCCAGTACTTC. Its protein is CASSPDSFQETQYF. The full variable domain, its missing parts supplied by reference TRBV18 and TRBJ2-5, is NAGVMQNPRHLVRRRGQEARLRCSPMKGHSHVYWYRQLPEEGLKFMVYLQKENIIDESGMPKERFSAEFPKEGPSILRIQQVVRGDSAAYFCASSPDSFQETQYFGPGTRLLVL.

This chain connects TRBV7-8 to TRBJ2-7, with TRBD2 matching 7 bases. Trimming at V came to 2 bases and at J to 0 bases, leaving 7 bases not matched to a gene. The CDR3 loop spans 16 amino acids. Germline CDR1 SGHVS, CDR2 FQNEAQ. The CDR3 DNA reads TGTGCCAGCAGCTTAATTTGGGCTAGCGGCTCCTACGAGCAGTACTTC. It translates to CASSLIWASGSYEQYF.

This sequence joins TRBV5-5 and TRBJ1-1, with D possibly matching TRBD1 (5 bases). The V end was cut by 4 bases, the J end by 1 base, with 8 bases between. Germline V gene sequence: CDR1 SGHKS, CDR2 YYEKEE (reference sequence). The CDR3 is 13 residues long. This CDR3 is CASSEDTNTEAFF. DNA for the CDR3: TGTGCCAGCAGCGAGGACACGAACACTGAAGCTTTCTTT.

This chain connects TRBV6-1 to TRBJ1-2; weak D call: TRBD1 (6 bases). Germline CDR1 is MNHNS and CDR2 is SASEGT. Deletions cut 7 bases from V and 5 bases from J, with 14 bases between. The CDR3 sequence is 13 residues long. The DNA for the CDR3 is TGTGCCAGCAAATTGGACAGAAGATATGGCTACACCTTC. Its protein is CASKLDRRYGYTF.